The 18 T cell receptor beta chains given below trace back to one sample, sequenced in a study of chemoradiotherapy in HPV16-positive cancers. Using immunoSEQ multiplex PCR, the repertoire was profiled, and TCRdb retains in-frame clones only, with some absent. This repertoire shows about 9,500 clones, 84% found once; its top ten account for roughly 2.8%. Sequencing was performed on blood, taken from a patient who underwent chemoradiotherapy. These receptors were taken from a human donor with HPV-associated anogenital cancer.

This clone has just one count. This chain uses TRBV5-1 with TRBJ2-7; 10 bases line up with TRBD1. Germline CDR1 is SGHRS and CDR2 is YFSETQ. J gave up 7 bases and V 4 bases, and 11 bases lay outside the gene matches. The length of the CDR3 is 15 residues. CDR3 sequence: CASSPPGQGLEEQYF. Written as DNA, the CDR3 is TGCGCCAGCAGCCCCCCGGGACAGGGGCTGGAGGAGCAGTACTTC.

V and J are TRBV27 and TRBJ1-4, with TRBD1 matching 7 bases. The germline V gene has CDR1 MNHEY and CDR2 SMNVEV (reference sequence). V trimming: 5 bases; J trimming: 3 bases; junction bases outside the gene matches: 6. The CDR3 contains 15 residues. The CDR3 loop is CASSPYTGANEKLFF. The DNA of the CDR3 is TGTGCCAGCAGTCCGTACACAGGGGCTAATGAAAAACTGTTTTTT.

The chain carries TRBV14 and TRBJ1-1; D is unclear. The CDR3 contains 17 residues. Between the trimmed V and J ends, which lost 1 base and 1 base, there was a span of 16 bases. CDR1 is SGHDN and CDR2 is FVKESK in the germline V gene. This CDR3 reads CASSQATGGKGNTEAFF. The CDR3, as DNA: TGTGCCAGCAGCCAAGCTACGGGAGGGAAAGGGAACACTGAAGCTTTCTTT.

This chain connects TRBV6-6 to TRBJ2-5, with no clear D. Per the germline V gene, CDR1 is MNHNY and CDR2 is SVGAGI (reference sequence). The CDR3 is 12 amino acids. Trimming shortened V by 5 bases and J by 0 bases, and 4 bases separated the two germline ends. CDR3 sequence: CASSQYQETQYF. In DNA, the CDR3 is TGTGCCAGCAGTCAGTACCAAGAGACCCAGTACTTC.

The V call is TRBV6-5, the J call TRBJ2-2; D uncertain. There are 15 residues in the CDR3. V was cut by 0 bases and J by 6 bases, with 11 bases left in between. Germline-derived CDR1 and CDR2 are MNHEY and SVGAGI. The chain's CDR3 is CASSYSSRNAGELFF. DNA for the CDR3: TGTGCCAGCAGTTACTCGAGCCGCAACGCCGGGGAGCTGTTTTTT.

The gene calls are TRBV5-5 and TRBJ2-7; D possibly corresponds to TRBD1 (5 bases). CDR1 and CDR2 from the germline V gene are SGHKS and YYEKEE (reference sequence). The CDR3 contains 15 residues. Trimming took 0 bases from V and 6 from J, leaving 16 bases between them. CDR3 nucleotides: TGTGCCAGCAGCTTGGCCCTCAGGGTCCAATTCGAGCAGTACTTC. Its translation is CASSLALRVQFEQYF.

CDR3 nucleotides: TGTGCCAGCAGCTTAGCTAGGTCTAGCGGGGAATATTTT. Protein: CASSLARSSGEYF. This chain uses TRBV7-8 with TRBJ2-3; 9 nucleotides align to TRBD2. Germline lookup yields CDR1 SGHVS and CDR2 FQNEAQ. The V gene end was trimmed by 0 bases and the J gene end by 15 bases; junction bases not matched to a gene: 7. This CDR3 has 13 amino acids.

J is TRBJ2-5 and V is TRBV4-1; no definite D call. The J call is uncertain, as TRBJ2-7 better fits the DNA end. Germline V gene data show CDR1 as MGHRA and CDR2 as YSYEKL. The CDR3 extends over 15 amino acids. The CDR3 spells CASSPEDWAADEQYF. Written as DNA, the CDR3 is TGCGCCAGCAGCCCAGAAGACTGGGCCGCTGACGAGCAGTACTTC.

This clone was observed a handful of times. CDR3 coding DNA: TGTGCCAGCTCACCAGGGACGGCTACGATCAGGGGCTACACCTTC. This gives the protein CASSPGTATIRGYTF. The chain employs TRBV18 and TRBJ1-2; weak D call: TRBD1 (5 bases). The CDR3 totals 15 residues. Germline CDR1 KGHSH, CDR2 LQKENI. V lost 2 bases and J lost 8, with 18 bases in between.

V usage is TRBV7-2 and J usage is TRBJ2-7; TRBD1 agrees at 7 bases. V lost 7 bases to trimming and J lost 5 bases; unmatched junction nucleotides: 11. This CDR3 has 14 amino acids. Germline CDR1 is SGHTA and CDR2 is FQGNSA. CDR3 DNA sequence: TGTGCCAGCACCGCCCCACGACAGGGCGACGAGCAGTACTTC. Residues: CASTAPRQGDEQYF.

This clone was found once. The chain couples TRBV2 to TRBJ1-4, with D unclear. This CDR3 is 15 amino acids long. Per the germline V gene, CDR1 is SNHLY and CDR2 is FYNNEI. Trimming removed 2 bases from V and 2 bases from J, with 9 bases in between. CDR3 amino acids: CASSEQRPTNEKLFF. CDR3 nucleotide sequence: TGTGCCAGCAGTGAACAGAGACCCACTAATGAAAAACTGTTTTTT.

J is TRBJ1-2 and V is TRBV11-1; D might be TRBD1 (6 bases). The CDR3 has 13 amino acids. Germline loops: CDR1 SGHAT, CDR2 FQDESV (reference sequence). V lost 5 bases and J 6 bases, leaving 13 bases between the germline ends. CDR3 DNA: TGTGCCAGCAGCCCACAGGGCTTCGATGGCTACACCTTC. Its protein product is CASSPQGFDGYTF.

The chain is built from TRBV5-1 and TRBJ2-1; 8 nucleotides line up with TRBD1. The junction had 4 bases not matched to a gene; V was cut back by 4 bases and J by 10 bases. This CDR3 has 12 residues. CDR1 is SGHRS, CDR2 YFSETQ, per germline. Here the CDR3 DNA reads TGCGCCAGCAGCCGGGGACAGGAGGAGCAGTTCTTC. Translated: CASSRGQEEQFF.

This chain joins TRBV27 and TRBJ2-7; a weak D match, TRBD1 (5 bases). Germline CDR1 MNHEY, CDR2 SMNVEV (reference sequence). This CDR3 region has 12 residues. V lost 5 bases and J lost 7, with 12 bases in between. CDR3 sequence: CASSTGPSEQYF. CDR3 nucleotide sequence: TGTGCCAGCAGTACAGGCCCTAGTGAGCAGTACTTC.

The chain joins TRBV19 to TRBJ1-6; D is possibly TRBD1 (6 bases). Trimming shortened V by 0 bases and J by 5 bases, and 11 bases separated the two germline ends. The V gene's germline CDR1 is LNHDA and CDR2 SQIVND (reference sequence). The CDR3 loop spans 16 amino acids. This CDR3 reads CASSIERQADNSPLHF. Written as DNA, the CDR3 is TGTGCCAGTAGTATAGAGAGACAGGCCGATAATTCACCCCTCCACTTT.

The chain uses TRBV5-1 and TRBJ2-2; D is possibly TRBD1 (5 bases). The V end was cut by 3 bases, the J end by 4 bases, with 10 bases between. Per the germline V gene, CDR1 is SGHRS and CDR2 is YFSETQ. This CDR3 spans 14 amino acids. The CDR3 sequence is CASSYQGGTGELFF. The CDR3 nucleotides read TGCGCCAGCAGCTATCAGGGTGGCACCGGGGAGCTGTTTTTT.

V usage is TRBV2 and J usage is TRBJ2-3, with TRBD1 matching over 9 bases. CDR1 is SNHLY, CDR2 FYNNEI, per germline. The V segment lost 8 bases and the J segment 2 bases; nucleotides outside the gene matches: 11. The CDR3 runs to 16 residues. CDR3 DNA sequence: TGTGCCAGCGGTTCCGGGACAGGGATTATCACAGATACGCAGTATTTT. Its translation is CASGSGTGIITDTQYF.

The genes are TRBV6-1 and TRBJ2-2; tentative D call: TRBD1 (6 bases). The V end lost 4 bases, the J end lost 5 bases, and 11 bases lay between the germline ends. The germline V gene has CDR1 MNHNS and CDR2 SASEGT. The CDR3 covers 14 residues. CDR3 loop: CASSGTVSTGELFF. The CDR3 DNA reads as TGTGCCAGCAGTGGGACAGTGAGTACCGGGGAGCTGTTTTTT.